This T cell receptor beta chain was recovered during a study of T cells in Graves' hyperthyroidism and ophthalmopathy. Study-wide findings and caveats: Prediction of ophthalmopathy progression came a median about 6 months pre-onset.

Looked up from germline, CDR1 is DFQATT and CDR2 is SNEGSKA (reference sequence). CDR3 length: 12 amino acids. Between the trimmed V and J ends, which lost 5 bases and 5 bases, there was a span of 10 bases. The investigators amplified TCR beta CDR3 regions from RNA transcripts. The study used the HTBI primer set for a first-round RT-PCR of the TCR CDR3. TCRdb re-derived calls from the multiplex PCR reads in MiXCR, one entry per CDR3 protein. Among about 690,000 distinct CDR3 sequences listed, roughly 17% were seen once. Researchers defined stable Graves' hyperthyroidism as no ophthalmopathy progression within 18 months. Patients with uncontrolled infections, other autoimmune diseases, pregnancy or lactation were excluded. This clonotype was seen at least ten times. What it binds is unknown.

The clonotype originates from a man aged 45-65 years with Graves' hyperthyroidism. J is TRBJ2-1 and V is TRBV20-1; D is possibly TRBD2 (6 bases). Source material: blood. CDR3 amino acids: CSASGGNNEQFF. CDR3 bases: TGCAGTGCTTCCGGGGGTAACAATGAGCAGTTCTTC.